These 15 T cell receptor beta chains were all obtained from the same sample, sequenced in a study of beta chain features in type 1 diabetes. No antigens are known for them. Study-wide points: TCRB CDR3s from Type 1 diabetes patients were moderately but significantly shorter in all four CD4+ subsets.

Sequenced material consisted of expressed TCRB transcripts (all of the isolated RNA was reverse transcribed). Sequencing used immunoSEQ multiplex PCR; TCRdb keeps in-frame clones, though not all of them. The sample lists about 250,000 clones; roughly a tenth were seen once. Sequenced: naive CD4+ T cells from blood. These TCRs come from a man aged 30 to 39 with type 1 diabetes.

The CDR3 here is CAWSADSSNQPQHF. CDR3 sequence (DNA): TGTGCCTGGAGTGCAGACTCAAGCAATCAGCCCCAGCATTTT. This chain connects TRBV30 to TRBJ1-5; D call uncertain. Per germline, CDR1 GTSNPN and CDR2 SVGIG (reference sequence). This CDR3 is 14 amino acids long. Trimming stripped 1 base from V and 1 base from J, with 8 bases between.

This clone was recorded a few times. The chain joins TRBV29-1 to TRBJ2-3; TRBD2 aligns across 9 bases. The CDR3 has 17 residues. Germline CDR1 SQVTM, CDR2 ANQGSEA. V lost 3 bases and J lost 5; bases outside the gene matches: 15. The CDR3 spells CSVDPTRGRGGIDTQYF. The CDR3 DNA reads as TGCAGCGTTGATCCCACCCGCGGGCGGGGGGGCATAGATACGCAGTATTTT.

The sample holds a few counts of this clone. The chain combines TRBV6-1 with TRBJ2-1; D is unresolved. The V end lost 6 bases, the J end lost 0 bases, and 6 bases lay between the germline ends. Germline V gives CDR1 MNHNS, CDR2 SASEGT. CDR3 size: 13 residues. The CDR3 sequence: CASRTSSYNEQFF. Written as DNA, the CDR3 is TGTGCCAGCAGGACAAGCTCCTACAATGAGCAGTTCTTC.

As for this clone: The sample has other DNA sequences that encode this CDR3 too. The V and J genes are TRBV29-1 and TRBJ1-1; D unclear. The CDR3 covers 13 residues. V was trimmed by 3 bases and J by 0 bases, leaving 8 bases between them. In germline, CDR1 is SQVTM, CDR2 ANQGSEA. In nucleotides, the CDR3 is TGCAGCGTTGATTCAGGTTTGAACACTGAAGCTTTCTTT. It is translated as CSVDSGLNTEAFF.

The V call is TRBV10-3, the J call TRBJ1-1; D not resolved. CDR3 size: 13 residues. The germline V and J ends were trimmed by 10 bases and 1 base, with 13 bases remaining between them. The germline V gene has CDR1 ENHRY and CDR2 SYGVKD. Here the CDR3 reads CARMEQKNTEAFF. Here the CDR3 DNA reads TGTGCCAGAATGGAGCAGAAGAACACTGAAGCTTTCTTT.

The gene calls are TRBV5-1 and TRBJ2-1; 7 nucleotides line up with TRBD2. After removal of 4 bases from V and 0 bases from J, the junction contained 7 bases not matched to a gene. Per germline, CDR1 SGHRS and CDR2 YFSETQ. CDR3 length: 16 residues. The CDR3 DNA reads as TGCGCCAGCAGCCCCTTAGCGGGCCTCTCCTACAATGAGCAGTTCTTC. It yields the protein CASSPLAGLSYNEQFF.

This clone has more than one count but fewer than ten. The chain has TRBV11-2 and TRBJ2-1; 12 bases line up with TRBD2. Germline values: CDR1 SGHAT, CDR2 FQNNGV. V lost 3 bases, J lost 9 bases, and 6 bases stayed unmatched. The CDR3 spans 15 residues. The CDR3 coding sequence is TGTGCCAGCAGCTTTCTAGCGGGGGGGCGTAGTGAGCAGTTCTTC. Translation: CASSFLAGGRSEQFF.

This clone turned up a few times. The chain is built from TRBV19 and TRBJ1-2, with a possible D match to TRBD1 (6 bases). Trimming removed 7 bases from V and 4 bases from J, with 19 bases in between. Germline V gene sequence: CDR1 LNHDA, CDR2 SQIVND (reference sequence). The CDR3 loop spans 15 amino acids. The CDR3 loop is CASTRETGNRYGYTF. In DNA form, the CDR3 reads TGTGCCAGTACCCGCGAGACAGGCAACCGCTATGGCTACACCTTC.

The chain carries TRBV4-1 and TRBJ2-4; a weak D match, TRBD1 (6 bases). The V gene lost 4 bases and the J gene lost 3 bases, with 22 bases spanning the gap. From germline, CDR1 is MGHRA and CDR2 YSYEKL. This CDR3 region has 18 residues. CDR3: CASSPTIQGDIVKNIQYF. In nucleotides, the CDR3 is TGCGCCAGCAGCCCAACGATACAGGGCGATATCGTCAAAAACATTCAGTACTTC.

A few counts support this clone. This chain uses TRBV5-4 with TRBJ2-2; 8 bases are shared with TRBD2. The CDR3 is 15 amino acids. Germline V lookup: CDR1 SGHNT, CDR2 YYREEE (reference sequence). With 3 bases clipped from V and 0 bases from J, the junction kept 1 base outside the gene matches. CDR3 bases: TGTGCCAGCAGCTCCGGGGGGGCGAACACCGGGGAGCTGTTTTTT. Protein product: CASSSGGANTGELFF.

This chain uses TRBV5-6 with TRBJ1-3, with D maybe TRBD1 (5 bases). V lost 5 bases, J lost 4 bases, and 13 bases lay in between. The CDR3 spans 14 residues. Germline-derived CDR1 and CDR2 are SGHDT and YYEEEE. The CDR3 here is CASRGLTQGNTIYF. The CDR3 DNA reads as TGTGCCAGCAGGGGACTAACCCAAGGAAACACCATATATTTT.

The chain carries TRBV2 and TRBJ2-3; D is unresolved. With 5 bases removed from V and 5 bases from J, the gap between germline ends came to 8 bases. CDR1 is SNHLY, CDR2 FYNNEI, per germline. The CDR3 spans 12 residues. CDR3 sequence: CASSLTGDTQYF. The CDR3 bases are TGTGCCAGCAGTCTTACTGGAGATACGCAGTATTTT.

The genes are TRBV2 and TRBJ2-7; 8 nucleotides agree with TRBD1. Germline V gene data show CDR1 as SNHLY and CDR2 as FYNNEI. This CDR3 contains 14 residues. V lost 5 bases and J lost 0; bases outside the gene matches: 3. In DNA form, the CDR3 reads TGTGCCAGCAGTCCGGGACAGGCCTCCTACGAGCAGTACTTC. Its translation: CASSPGQASYEQYF.

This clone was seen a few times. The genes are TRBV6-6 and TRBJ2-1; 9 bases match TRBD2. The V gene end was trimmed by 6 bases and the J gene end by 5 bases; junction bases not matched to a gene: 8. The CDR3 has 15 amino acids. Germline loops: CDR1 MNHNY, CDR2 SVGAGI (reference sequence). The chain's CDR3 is CASRPQRGAHNEQFF. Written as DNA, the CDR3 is TGTGCCAGCAGGCCCCAGCGGGGGGCCCACAATGAGCAGTTCTTC.

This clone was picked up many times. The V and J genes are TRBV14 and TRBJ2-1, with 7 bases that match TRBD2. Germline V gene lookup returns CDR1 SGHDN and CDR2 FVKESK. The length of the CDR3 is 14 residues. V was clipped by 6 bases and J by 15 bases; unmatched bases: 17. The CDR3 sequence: CASSPSWSSGFSFF. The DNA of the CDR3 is TGTGCCAGCAGTCCGTCGTGGTCTAGCGGATTTTCGTTCTTC. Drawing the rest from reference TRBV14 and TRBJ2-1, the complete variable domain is EAGVTQFPSHSVIEKGQTVTLRCDPISGHDNLYWYRRVMGKEIKFLLHFVKESKQDESGMPNNRFLAERTGGTYSTLKVQPAELEDSGVYFCASSPSWSSGFSFFGPGTRLTVL.